This is a list of T cell receptor beta chains from one sample in a study of blood T cells in healthy people across ages. TCRdb processed the 5' RACE reads anew with MiXCR; each CDR3 protein has one entry. There are about 1.5 million distinct CDR3 sequences in the sample; approximately 39% occur only once, and approximately 4.1% lies in the top ten. Material: blood. The receptors stem from a woman between 18 and 29 years old in good health. CDR3s include the opening cysteine and the closing phenylalanine or tryptophan. Each record gives: J gene, V gene, CDR3 protein.

TRBJ2-3,TRBV6-5,CASSYRQGGDTQYF
TRBJ1-1,TRBV12-3/TRBV12-4,CASSYTGRNTEAFF
TRBJ2-6,TRBV20-1,CSARDPGTGANVLTF
TRBJ1-1,TRBV7-9,CASRQQGGLTEAFF
TRBJ2-1,TRBV7-9,CASSLSGGPFQEQFF
TRBJ1-1,TRBV28,CASSPPDSTKAFF
TRBJ2-3,TRBV12-3/TRBV12-4,CASTPVGPDTQYF
TRBJ2-3,TRBV7-9,CASGLAATDTQYF
TRBJ2-3,TRBV27,CASSLWITDTQYF
TRBJ1-2,TRBV28,CASRPPYSDYGYTF
TRBJ1-2,TRBV21-1,CASSKVRGIHGYTF
TRBJ1-6,TRBV2,CASSASVNSPLHF
.,TRBV20-1,CSARGPALAGGHEQYF
TRBJ2-5,TRBV5-1,CASSLAGGPGETQYF
TRBJ1-3,TRBV6-6,CASSYSGGTGNTIYF
TRBJ1-4,TRBV7-9,CASSLVGRTLFF
TRBJ2-1,TRBV4-1,CASSQEFRYNEQFF
TRBJ2-7,TRBV20-1,CSARDFRGTHPVEQYF
TRBJ1-2,TRBV29-1,CSVGGGDSAHGYTF
TRBJ2-6,TRBV29-1,CSVPTGTGLSGANVLTF
TRBJ2-5,TRBV5-1,CASSSKGLAGGTTETRTQYF
TRBJ2-7,TRBV3-1,CASSQDLRYSYEQYF
TRBJ2-1,TRBV7-6,CASSLGAVTYNEQFF
TRBJ2-1,TRBV7-2,CASSFRQDWFF
TRBJ2-5,TRBV5-1,CASSTDRRTQYF
.,TRBV25-1,CATRGTGPYNEQYF
TRBJ2-1,TRBV7-9,CAGRGFHNEQFF
TRBJ2-1,TRBV4-1,CASSHLSGSHNEQFF
TRBJ1-2,TRBV2,CAIPRGEGYGYTF
TRBJ1-5,TRBV27,CASAVRGSNQPQHF
TRBJ2-3,TRBV2,CASPASGGRDTQYF
TRBJ2-1,TRBV7-2,CASNEGPSREQFF
TRBJ1-2,TRBV7-2,CASKMHHGYGYTF
TRBJ2-5,TRBV2,CASSRLTSGYNEQYF
TRBJ1-2,TRBV7-8,CASSAGREDYGYTF
TRBJ1-1,TRBV20-1,CSAPTGVTVTEAFF
TRBJ1-2,TRBV9,CACSVGGTGGFYGYTF
TRBJ1-6,TRBV5-1,CASSLAGQKYNSPLHF
TRBJ2-1,TRBV5-8,CASSLGGLHKEQFF
.,TRBV12-3/TRBV12-4,CASSFLDRGPNNEQYF
TRBJ2-3,TRBV15,CATSPRTLFRTDTQYF
TRBJ1-2,TRBV29-1,CSVVGGQGFIYGYTF
TRBJ2-5,TRBV21-1,CASSPCGRAVEQYF
TRBJ2-5,TRBV5-1,CASSVLAAQETQYF
TRBJ2-2,TRBV6-2/TRBV6-3,CASSYSGLAGYTGELFF
TRBJ1-4,TRBV7-2,CASSADRGGEKLFF
TRBJ1-1,TRBV25-1,CASMRQGASRRAEAFF
TRBJ1-6,TRBV7-2,CASSLEATRLNSPPHF
TRBJ1-2,TRBV4-3,CASSQTDRGGYGYTF
TRBJ2-1,TRBV19,CASRTAAGGKNNEQFF
TRBJ1-1,TRBV20-1,CSYLRPRGAEAFF
TRBJ2-1,TRBV19,CASSNFLYNEQFF
.,TRBV11-1,CASSLVGREGLAGGPSSYNEQYF
TRBJ2-4,TRBV5-1,CAGSFRDALVQEYF